The clone carrying this TCR beta chain was detected only a few times. The target antigen is unknown. The sample originates from a study of identical twins. Findings of the study overall: Less excess twin sharing appeared in beta out-of-frame sequences.

Template switching supplied a universal primer site; unique molecular identifiers were carried on the cDNA. TCRdb passed the 5' RACE reads through MiXCR, listing each CDR3 protein once. The table lists more than 250,000 distinct CDR3 sequences, more than 6.5% of them singletons. Among all donors, each was a healthy Caucasian. V was clipped by 5 bases and J by 2 bases, with 14 bases between them. The CDR3 extends over 14 amino acids. CDR1 is DFQATT, CDR2 SNEGSKA, per germline (reference sequence). This same sample was also taken into another study, of yellow fever vaccine responses in identical twins.

The TCR originated in a woman younger than 30 in good health. Sequencing used memory (CD45RO+) T cells sorted from blood. The genes are TRBV20-1 and TRBJ2-3; no clear D gene. The CDR3: CSASWAGSTDTQYF. The CDR3, as DNA: TGCAGTGCTTCCTGGGCTGGATCCACAGATACGCAGTATTTT.